This T cell receptor beta chain was sequenced during a study of blood T cells in healthy people across ages (dated by TCRdb to the mid-2010s). A note on the overall study: In model experiments, roughly one uniquely barcoded TCR beta cDNA molecule per two T cells was captured by template switching. To track age-related changes in TCR beta repertoire diversity, the study relied on deep sequencing normalized with unique cDNA molecular identifiers. Donors were grouped into four age groups: young (average roughly 17 years), middle-aged (39), aged (roughly 67) and long-lived (roughly 80). Donors of different ages were randomly distributed across sequencing lanes to avoid experimental bias. For two donors (one aged 18 to 29 and one aged 80 or older), the study analyzed two additional independent replicas of 1 million unique cDNA reads from the same blood draw.

The germline V gene (reference sequence) sets CDR1 to DFQATT and CDR2 to SNEGSKA. The CDR3 measures 14 amino acids from cysteine to phenylalanine. This entry keeps only the CDR3 DNA: 42 bases, framed from base 1. V loses 6 bases at its end and J loses 5 bases; junction bases beyond the gene matches: 10. The library came from 5' RACE. Sequencing was performed on an Illumina HiSeq 2500. The second PCR ran for about 6 to 11 cycles and used a J-beta primer mix along with a sample-barcoded 5' primer. A template-switch 5' adaptor carrying 12 random nucleotides introduced a unique molecular identifier onto each TCR beta cDNA molecule. Each sample yielded at least 2.5 million CDR3-containing paired-end reads. First-strand cDNA synthesis was performed from all RNA using the Mint cDNA synthesis kit, with priming by a TRBC-specific oligonucleotide. After uracil-DNA glycosylase treatment, a first 18-cycle PCR used universal primers M1SS and BC2_uni_R on all cDNA. As for the original processing: Normalization of each sample was performed by random selection of 1 million high-quality reads, each carrying a distinct molecular identifier. Instead of being binned into consensus sequences, reads that shared molecular identifiers were thrown out. CDR3 identification, clonotype clustering and error correction used MiTCR with a Q25 quality threshold and the strictest error-elimination algorithm. Lower-bound total TCR beta diversity was estimated with a nonparametric unseen species model using Euler transformation. The public reads were run again by TCRdb, first through fastp at Q25 and then through MiXCR, and only productive beta chains were kept. Each CDR3 protein gets just one entry, which takes the most common genes and DNA from the rows behind it. The V and J calls reflect TCRdb's pipeline rather than the authors' work. Counted in this sample were some 1.5 million distinct CDR3 sequences; roughly two fifths of them appeared once. Around 4% of the sample rests with the top ten.

The approximately 40 donors, aged about 6 to 95 years, were systemically healthy Caucasian individuals from Russia. Around 9.9 milliliters of peripheral blood were collected from each donor into EDTA-treated Vacutainer tubes. PBMCs were isolated by Ficoll-Paque density-gradient centrifugation, with at least 6 million obtained per sample. Trizol reagent was used to extract total RNA from PBMCs, with at least 6 micrograms per sample. Naive CD45RAhigh/CD27high T cell percentages were measured by flow cytometry on a PBMC aliquot from every donor. About this clonotype itself: The antigen it recognizes is unknown. No clone much larger than this one lies a single base away; base qualities are absent.

Results and caveats for the whole study, not just this receptor: Estimates of total diversity from one million sequenced T cells were regarded as lower bounds and underestimates. Compared with the aged group, the long-lived group had more naive CD4+ T cells, fewer expanded clones and increased TCR diversity, suggesting age selection. There was a strong correlation between observed TCR beta diversity and the percentage of naive T cells measured by flow cytometry. Conclusive comparison of naive and antigen-experienced compartments was prevented by the profiling of bulk unsorted PBMCs. Observed TCR beta diversity per million T cells fell roughly linearly with age, and a significant reduction was already apparent by age around 44. The CMV infection status of donors was not known, potentially confounding age-related changes in expanded clonotypes.

The sequencing input was blood. The sequence was obtained from a woman under 30 in good health. The chain couples TRBV20-1 to TRBJ2-1; TRBD1 matches 7 bases in the middle. The CDR3 amino acid sequence is: CSALGDSPHNEQFF. The nucleotide sequence reads as follows: TGCAGTGCCTTGGGGGACAGCCCGCACAATGAGCAGTTCTTC.